These 24 T cell receptor beta chains came from one sample sequenced in a study of shared clonotypes between healthy human individuals (dated by TCRdb to about 2020). Receptor libraries were prepared by the immunoSEQ multiplex PCR assay. What TCRdb holds here is the immuneACCESS table cut down to in-frame rearrangements. Part of the clones is not present; checked against another copy, under half of the missing clones reflect an unresolved V gene, and the others are unexplained. For this sample the table gives about 1.9 million clones, of which 80% to 95% were detected only once. In total, the top ten clones hold about 1.7% of the sample. CD8 naive samples were CD45RO-negative cells positively selected for CCR7, giving a CD45RA+CCR7+ population that excluded TemRA cells. The sequenced sample was naive CD8+ T cells from PBMCs. In the paper's terms, the cell subset or site label means: CD45RA+CCR7+. These receptors were taken from a young man in good health. Some clones in this sample may be carry-over from other donors' samples.

The chain carries TRBV5-4 and TRBJ1-1, with 9 bases that match TRBD1. The CDR3 length is 15 residues. Per the germline V gene, CDR1 is SGHNT and CDR2 is YYREEE (reference sequence). Losses at the gene ends were 1 base for V and 3 bases for J; bases not matched to a gene: 4. CDR3 sequence reads: CASSLTGGIYTEAFF. The CDR3 DNA sequence: TGTGCCAGCAGCTTGACAGGGGGCATTTACACTGAAGCTTTCTTT.

This rearrangement joins TRBV27 to TRBJ2-7, with D uncertain. Trimming cost V 7 bases and J 3 bases, with 10 bases left between them. The CDR3 has 12 residues. CDR1 MNHEY and CDR2 SMNVEV come from the germline V gene (reference sequence). In DNA, the CDR3 is TGTGCCAGCACCGGGTGGGACTACGAGCAGTACTTC. This codes for CASTGWDYEQYF.

CDR3 bases: TGTGCCAGCAGCTTGTCCGCATCTCTCACAGATACGCAGTATTTT. Translating gives CASSLSASLTDTQYF. The chain joins TRBV5-8 to TRBJ2-3, with unresolved D. The CDR3 sequence is 15 residues long. Trimming shortened V by 1 base and J by 2 bases, and 11 bases separated the two germline ends. Germline V gene sequence: CDR1 SGHTS, CDR2 YDEGEE.

V gene TRBV29-1 combines with J gene TRBJ1-1, with TRBD1 matching 8 bases. Germline V lookup: CDR1 SQVTM, CDR2 ANQGSEA. V lost 6 bases and J lost 4; bases outside the gene matches: 22. This CDR3 has 18 amino acids. The CDR3 DNA reads as TGCAGCGTCCTTCAGGGGGCGTTAGATGGAGTTGGAGGCACTGAAGCTTTCTTT. It codes for CSVLQGALDGVGGTEAFF.

The genes are TRBV27 and TRBJ2-2, with D possibly TRBD1 on 6 matching bases. V was pared by 6 bases and J by 4 bases, with 18 bases between. This CDR3 comprises 16 residues. CDR1 is MNHEY, CDR2 SMNVEV, per germline (reference sequence). The CDR3, as DNA: TGTGCCAGCAGCCTCCGAGAGGCGACAGGCACCGGGGAGCTGTTTTTT. Translated, it gives CASSLREATGTGELFF.

The count of this clone is one. The chain carries TRBV4-3 and TRBJ2-5; 8 bases align to TRBD2. The CDR3 totals 16 residues. V dropped 4 bases and J dropped 1; count of bases not matched to a gene: 8. The V gene's germline CDR1 is LGHNA and CDR2 YSLEER. The CDR3 region has the DNA TGCGCCAGCAGCCCAGGACTAGCAGGAATCCAAGAGACCCAGTACTTC. The encoded protein is CASSPGLAGIQETQYF.

This chain connects TRBV7-9 to TRBJ2-3, with 8 bases lining up with TRBD1. J gave up 3 bases and V 10 bases, and 12 bases lay outside the gene matches. This CDR3 is 15 amino acids long. CDR1 is SEHNR, CDR2 FQNEAQ, per germline (reference sequence). DNA for the CDR3: TGTGCCACCACCCGGACAGGGATTAGTACAGATACGCAGTATTTT. Translating it yields CATTRTGISTDTQYF. The full variable domain, rest sourced from reference TRBV7-9 and TRBJ2-3, is DTGVSQNPRHKITKRGQNVTFRCDPISEHNRLYWYRQTLGQGPEFLTYFQNEAQLEKSRLLSDRFSAERPKGSFSTLEIQRTEQGDSAMYLCATTRTGISTDTQYFGPGTRLTVL.

This chain uses TRBV28 with TRBJ1-3; 8 bases map to TRBD1. Losses at the gene ends were 4 bases for V and 7 bases for J; bases not matched to a gene: 6. The CDR3 has 14 residues. Germline V CDR1 and CDR2: MDHEN, SYDVKM. CDR3: CASSSGQGGNTIYF. The CDR3 DNA reads as TGTGCCAGCAGTTCCGGACAGGGTGGGAACACCATATATTTT.

The V call is TRBV5-1, the J call TRBJ2-1; possibly TRBD2 for D (6 bases). Trimming cost V 1 base and J 0 bases, with 14 bases left between them. CDR1 is SGHRS, CDR2 YFSETQ, per germline. CDR3 length: 17 amino acids. CDR3 nucleotide sequence: TGCGCCAGCAGCTTGATAGGCCGGGGGAGCTCCTACAATGAGCAGTTCTTC. Translated, it gives CASSLIGRGSSYNEQFF.

The chain is built from TRBV25-1 and TRBJ1-1, with 9 positions matching TRBD1. The germline V gene encodes CDR1 MGHDK and CDR2 SYGVNS. This CDR3 has 10 residues. Unmatched junction bases numbered 0, after V lost 8 bases and J lost 8 bases. CDR3: CASGTGEAFF. CDR3 DNA sequence: TGTGCCAGCGGGACAGGGGAAGCTTTCTTT.

This CDR3 is CASSAPGTLLSGANVLTF. The CDR3 DNA reads TGTGCCAGCAGCGCACCCGGGACACTCCTCTCTGGGGCCAACGTCCTGACTTTC. The chain is built from TRBV13 and TRBJ2-6; D possibly corresponds to TRBD1 (6 bases). Germline V gene lookup returns CDR1 PRHDT and CDR2 FYEKMQ (reference sequence). This CDR3 has 18 amino acids. Trimming took 5 bases from V and 0 from J, leaving 17 bases between them.

The CDR3 region has the DNA TGTGCCAGCAGCAAAGTAAAGGGGGGAGACAGGCGCTCTGGAAACACCATATATTTT. Translation: CASSKVKGGDRRSGNTIYF. The rearrangement joins TRBV21-1 to TRBJ1-3. TRBV21-1 is described as a pseudogene. The CDR3 consists of 19 residues.

This chain connects TRBV4-1 to TRBJ2-7; a possible D gene is TRBD1 (5 bases). Trimming shortened V by 3 bases and J by 1 base, and 10 bases separated the two germline ends. This CDR3 contains 14 residues. CDR1 MGHRA and CDR2 YSYEKL come from the germline V gene. The chain's CDR3 is CASSQGPRSYEQYF. CDR3 coding DNA: TGCGCCAGCAGCCAGGGGCCACGATCCTACGAGCAGTACTTC.

The sample holds a few counts of this clone. The chain joins TRBV5-1 to TRBJ2-2; D gene unclear. V was shortened by 2 bases and J by 2 bases, with 4 bases between the two germline ends. Germline V CDR1 and CDR2: SGHRS, YFSETQ. The CDR3 sequence is 13 residues long. This chain's CDR3 is CASSLANTGELFF. The CDR3 bases are TGCGCCAGCAGCTTAGCCAACACCGGGGAGCTGTTTTTT.

The chain combines TRBV7-9 with TRBJ2-3; 7 nucleotides agree with TRBD2. V dropped 7 bases and J dropped 4; count of bases not matched to a gene: 17. Germline V lookup: CDR1 SEHNR, CDR2 FQNEAQ (reference sequence). The length of the CDR3 is 17 residues. The CDR3 protein is CASNPGGESPGADTQYF. CDR3 sequence (DNA): TGTGCCAGCAACCCGGGGGGTGAGTCGCCTGGGGCAGATACGCAGTATTTT.

The genes are TRBV28 and TRBJ1-1; unclear D gene. CDR1 and CDR2 (germline): MDHEN, SYDVKM. Trimming stripped 0 bases from V and 5 bases from J, with 13 bases between. CDR3 length: 15 residues. Here the CDR3 reads CASSLWSHGGTEAFF. The CDR3 DNA is TGTGCCAGCAGTTTATGGTCTCACGGAGGGACTGAAGCTTTCTTT.

This sequence joins TRBV7-9 and TRBJ2-1, with 13 bases that match TRBD2. J was trimmed by 8 bases and V by 5 bases; bases with no gene match: 12. Germline V CDR1 and CDR2: SEHNR, FQNEAQ (reference sequence). CDR3 size: 17 residues. CDR3 loop: CASSPYGLAGVLDEQFF. The CDR3 DNA reads TGTGCCAGCAGCCCTTACGGACTAGCGGGAGTCTTGGATGAGCAGTTCTTC.

The chain has TRBV6-6 and TRBJ2-4; D unclear. The CDR3 sequence is 16 residues long. The V gene's germline CDR1 is MNHNY and CDR2 SVGAGI (reference sequence). Trimming removed 2 bases from V and 1 base from J, with 12 bases in between. CDR3 in DNA: TGTGCCAGCAGTTACGAACATCCTATCGCCAAAAACATTCAGTACTTC. It specifies CASSYEHPIAKNIQYF.

This clone appeared once. The chain links TRBV6-1 to TRBJ1-3; maybe TRBD1 (6 bases). Germline CDR1 reads MNHNS; CDR2 reads SASEGT. The CDR3 has 15 residues. Trimming removed 7 bases from V and 4 bases from J, with 17 bases in between. CDR3 protein: CASTLSRGLGNTIYF. Written as DNA, the CDR3 is TGTGCCAGCACCTTGTCTCGGGGGCTAGGAAACACCATATATTTT.

V usage is TRBV4-1 and J usage is TRBJ1-6; D gene uncertain. This CDR3 contains 12 residues. V lost 4 bases and J 14 bases, leaving 12 bases between the germline ends. Germline-derived CDR1 and CDR2 are MGHRA and YSYEKL. This chain's CDR3 is CASSPHQAALHF. CDR3 in DNA: TGCGCCAGCAGCCCTCATCAGGCGGCCCTCCACTTT.

CDR3 DNA: TGTGCCAGCAGCACTAGAACAGAAGCCAAAAACATTCAGTACTTC. It encodes CASSTRTEAKNIQYF. The chain carries TRBV11-1 and TRBJ2-4, with a tentative D call TRBD2 (5 bases). The CDR3 loop spans 15 amino acids. V gave up 5 bases and J gave up 0 bases, with 11 bases separating them. Germline CDR1 reads SGHAT; CDR2 reads FQDESV (reference sequence).

The chain combines TRBV7-3 with TRBJ2-5; the D gene is possibly TRBD2 (7 bases). The CDR3 covers 15 residues. From germline, CDR1 is SGHTA and CDR2 FQGTGA. Deletions cut 0 bases from V and 5 bases from J, with 13 bases between. CDR3 amino acids: CASSLTRGPRETQYF. The CDR3 bases are TGTGCCAGCAGCTTAACGCGGGGGCCACGTGAGACCCAGTACTTC.

This chain connects TRBV9 to TRBJ2-3; TRBD2 matches 8 bases. Per the germline V gene, CDR1 is SGDLS and CDR2 is YYNGEE. V gave up 4 bases and J gave up 1 base; unmatched junction bases: 8. The CDR3 consists of 16 residues. The CDR3, as DNA: TGTGCCAGCAGCCCCCCGGGAGGGCCTGGCACAGATACGCAGTATTTT. Translating gives CASSPPGGPGTDTQYF. The full variable domain, in which reference TRBV9 and TRBJ2-3 provide the parts outside the CDR3, is DSGVTQTPKHLITATGQRVTLRCSPRSGDLSVYWYQQSLDQGLQFLIQYYNGEERAKGNILERFSAQQFPDLHSELNLSSLELGDSALYFCASSPPGGPGTDTQYFGPGTRLTVL.

The genes are TRBV7-8 and TRBJ2-6; D unclear. Germline loops: CDR1 SGHVS, CDR2 FQNEAQ. V gave up 3 bases and J gave up 0 bases, with 6 bases separating them. This CDR3 spans 15 amino acids. The CDR3, as DNA: TGTGCCAGCAGCTTTCTGAGCTCTGGGGCCAACGTCCTGACTTTC. Translated: CASSFLSSGANVLTF.